Sequencing of this T cell receptor (beta chain) was carried out in a study of T-cell reconstitution after alpha-beta-depleted transplantation in children. Regarding the study as a whole: The origin of alpha-beta T cells about two months after transplant was reportedly several hundred expanded graft clones. Some patients owed their high day-60 TCRbeta diversity to surviving recipient T cells and thymic progenitors. At one year after transplant, newly produced T cells mostly accounted for T-cell counts and diversity.

Concerning this clonotype itself: The antigen remains unidentified.

Molecular barcoding with unique molecular identifiers was used for the TCRbeta library. TCRdb processed the PCR reads anew with MiXCR; each CDR3 protein has one entry. The sample yields about 980,000 distinct CDR3 sequences, about 29% seen once. Germline V lookup: CDR1 MNHEY, CDR2 SMNVEV (reference sequence). Trimming took 5 bases from V and 3 from J, leaving 14 bases between them. The CDR3 sequence is 14 residues long. The chain has TRBV27 and TRBJ2-7; D is unresolved. This specimen consisted of PBMCs, mostly from graft donor cells, obtained 360 days after TCRalphabeta/CD19-depleted stem cell transplant. This clonotype was sampled from a boy younger than two who had a stem cell transplant for SCID, so the T cells may come from the graft donor. As DNA, the CDR3 is TGTGCCAGCAGTGGGCGAGCATCCGGCTACGAGCAGTACTTC. Protein product: CASSGRASGYEQYF.